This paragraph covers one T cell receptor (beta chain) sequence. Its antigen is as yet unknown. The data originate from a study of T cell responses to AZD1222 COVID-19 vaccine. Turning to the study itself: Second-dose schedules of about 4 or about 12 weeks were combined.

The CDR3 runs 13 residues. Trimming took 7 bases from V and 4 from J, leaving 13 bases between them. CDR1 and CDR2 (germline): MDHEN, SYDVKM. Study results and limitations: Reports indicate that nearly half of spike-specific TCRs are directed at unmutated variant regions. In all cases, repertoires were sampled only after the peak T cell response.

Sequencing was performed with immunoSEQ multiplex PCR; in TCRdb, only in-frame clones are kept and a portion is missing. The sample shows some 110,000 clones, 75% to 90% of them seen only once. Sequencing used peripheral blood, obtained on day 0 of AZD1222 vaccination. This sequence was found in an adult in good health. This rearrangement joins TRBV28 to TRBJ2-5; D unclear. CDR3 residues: CASTGTTRETQYF. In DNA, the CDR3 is TGTGCCAGCACCGGAACAACGCGAGAGACCCAGTACTTC. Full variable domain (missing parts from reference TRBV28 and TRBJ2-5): DVKVTQSSRYLVKRTGEKVFLECVQDMDHENMFWYRQDPGLGLRLIYFSYDVKMKEKGDIPEGYSVSREKKERFSLILESASTNQTSMYLCASTGTTRETQYFGPGTRLLVL.